This T cell receptor beta chain was observed in a study of long-term antiretroviral therapy in people with HIV. This CDR3 has 15 amino acids. The ends were cut back, 3 bases at V and 0 bases at J, with 10 bases in the middle. CDR1 and CDR2 from the germline V gene are SGDLS and YYNGEE. Runs used v3.0 of the immunoSEQ assay and were done at survey level. TCRdb's table, derived via immunoSEQ multiplex PCR, lists solely in-frame clones and lacks some. The sample carries about 15,000 clones, roughly 80% recorded once. The chain links TRBV9 to TRBJ1-3; weak D call: TRBD1 (6 bases). Sample: unsorted PBMCs, taken just before starting antiretroviral therapy. This receptor was identified in a man aged 35-49 years with HIV. The CDR3 here is CASSGRDTSGNTIYF. In DNA form, the CDR3 reads TGTGCCAGCAGCGGAAGGGACACCTCTGGAAACACCATATATTTT.